These 9 T cell receptor beta chains originate from one sample sequenced in a study of cytomegalovirus exposure and HLA in healthy donors. Primers for the PCR totalled 60 Vbeta and 13 Jbeta. Here immunoSEQ multiplex PCR was the method, and the copy in TCRdb shows in-frame clones only, minus some. Seen here are about 180,000 clones, around 80% observed once, and the top ten hold around 6%. Input material: PBMCs. The origin of the receptors is a man aged 35-49 years in good health and CMV-seronegative.

The V call is TRBV6-5, the J call TRBJ2-1; D not resolved. CDR1 is MNHEY and CDR2 is SVGAGI in the germline V gene. V lost 2 bases to trimming and J lost 2 bases, with 10 bases between them. The CDR3 consists of 15 residues. The CDR3, as DNA: TGTGCCAGCAGTTACGGCGCGGCCACCTACAATGAGCAGTTCTTC. It codes for CASSYGAATYNEQFF.

The chain is built from TRBV5-4 and TRBJ1-4; D may be TRBD1 (5 bases). V was shortened by 4 bases and J by 6 bases, with 13 bases between the two germline ends. This CDR3 has 14 residues. The germline V gene encodes CDR1 SGHNT and CDR2 YYREEE (reference sequence). CDR3 nucleotides: TGTGCCAGCAGCCTAGGGGCGCGTGATGAAAAACTGTTTTTT. Protein: CASSLGARDEKLFF. Variable domain in full (rest from reference TRBV5-4 and TRBJ1-4): ETGVTQSPTHLIKTRGQQVTLRCSSQSGHNTVSWYQQALGQGPQFIFQYYREEENGRGNFPPRFSGLQFPNYSSELNVNALELDDSALYLCASSLGARDEKLFFGSGTQLSVL.

This clone has just a few counts. The chain employs TRBV11-2 and TRBJ2-3, with 9 bases identical to TRBD2. V gave up 1 base and J gave up 2 bases; unmatched junction bases: 7. This CDR3 is built from 17 residues. Germline assignment: CDR1 SGHAT and CDR2 FQNNGV. The CDR3 DNA reads TGTGCCAGCAGCTTAGGGGCGGGAGGGCCGATCACAGATACGCAGTATTTT. Protein: CASSLGAGGPITDTQYF.

This chain uses TRBV6-1 with TRBJ2-2; D is ambiguous. Trimming removed 4 bases at V and 3 bases at J, with 6 bases between. Germline values: CDR1 MNHNS, CDR2 SASEGT. The CDR3 loop spans 13 amino acids. For the CDR3, the DNA is TGTGCCAGCAGTGCGAGTGACACCGGGGAGCTGTTTTTT. It translates to CASSASDTGELFF.

J is TRBJ1-2 and V is TRBV7-2; 9 positions match TRBD1. The germline V gene encodes CDR1 SGHTA and CDR2 FQGNSA. This CDR3 has 15 residues. J was trimmed by 6 bases and V by 0 bases; bases with no gene match: 5. CDR3 protein: CASSLAKDRGDGYTF. CDR3 in DNA: TGTGCCAGCAGCTTAGCGAAGGACAGGGGTGATGGCTACACCTTC.

This rearrangement joins TRBV18 to TRBJ2-7, with D possibly matching TRBD2 (6 bases). This CDR3 spans 13 amino acids. Between the trimmed V and J ends, which lost 2 bases and 7 bases, there was a span of 12 bases. The germline CDR1 and CDR2 sequences are KGHSH and LQKENI. The CDR3 region has the DNA TGTGCCAGCTCACCAGAACTAGCTGGAGAGCAGTACTTC. Translation gives CASSPELAGEQYF.

CDR3 nucleotide sequence: TGTGCCAGTAGCCAGGACAGGAGCCAGCCCCAGCATTTT. It specifies CASSQDRSQPQHF. V is TRBV19 and J is TRBJ1-5, with TRBD1 identical over 7 bases. The J segment lost 7 bases and the V segment lost 6 bases, leaving 6 bases of the junction unmatched. Germline V gives CDR1 LNHDA, CDR2 SQIVND (reference sequence). The CDR3 loop spans 13 amino acids.

The chain recombines TRBV5-1 with TRBJ2-5; possible D gene TRBD1, 6 bases. From germline, CDR1 is SGHRS and CDR2 YFSETQ. Between the trimmed V and J ends, which lost 3 bases and 1 base, there was a span of 13 bases. There are 15 residues in the CDR3. The CDR3 sequence is CASSSTGQLQETQYF. In nucleotides, the CDR3 is TGCGCCAGCAGCTCAACAGGACAGCTCCAAGAGACCCAGTACTTC.

The chain is built from TRBV19 and TRBJ1-1; 7 bases align to TRBD1. This CDR3 spans 14 amino acids. Germline lookup yields CDR1 LNHDA and CDR2 SQIVND (reference sequence). After removal of 9 bases from V and 1 base from J, the junction contained 8 bases not matched to a gene. CDR3 coding DNA: TGTGCCAGCTCAAGGGGGACAGAGAACACTGAAGCTTTCTTT. Translated: CASSRGTENTEAFF.